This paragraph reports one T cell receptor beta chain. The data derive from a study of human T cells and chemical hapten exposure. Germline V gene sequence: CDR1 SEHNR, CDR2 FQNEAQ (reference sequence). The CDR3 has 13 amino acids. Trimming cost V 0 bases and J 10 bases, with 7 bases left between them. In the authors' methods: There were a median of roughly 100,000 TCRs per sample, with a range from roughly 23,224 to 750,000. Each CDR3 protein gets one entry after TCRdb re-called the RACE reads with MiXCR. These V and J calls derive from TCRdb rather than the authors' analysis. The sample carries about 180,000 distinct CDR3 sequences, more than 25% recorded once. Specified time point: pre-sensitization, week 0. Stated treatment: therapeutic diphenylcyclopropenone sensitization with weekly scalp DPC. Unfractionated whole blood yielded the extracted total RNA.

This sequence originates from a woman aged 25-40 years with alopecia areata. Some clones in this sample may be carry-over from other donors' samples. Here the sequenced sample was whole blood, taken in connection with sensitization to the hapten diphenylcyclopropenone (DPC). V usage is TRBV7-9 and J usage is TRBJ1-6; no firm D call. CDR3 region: CASSLATRSPLHF. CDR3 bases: TGTGCCAGCAGCTTAGCGACGAGATCACCCCTCCACTTT.